The 24 T cell receptor beta chains reported below all come from one sample, sequenced in a study of shared clonotypes between healthy human individuals. Positive CCR7 selection of CD45RO-negative cells yielded the naive CD8 cells, and terminally differentiated effector memory CD45RA+ cells were excluded. The protocol was immunoSEQ multiplex PCR, while the TCRdb copy is restricted to in-frame clones and leaves out a portion. This table holds around 2.1 million clones, roughly 91% found once. The sample comprised naive CD8+ T cells from PBMCs. These receptor sequences come from a man younger than 30 in good health. Some clones in this sample may be carry-over from other donors' samples.

The chain employs TRBV29-1 and TRBJ2-7, with D hard to call. CDR1 and CDR2 from the germline V gene are SQVTM and ANQGSEA. The V and J ends lost 6 bases and 7 bases respectively, with 10 bases between them. The CDR3 length is 10 residues. CDR3 in amino acids: CSVLQSEQYF. CDR3 DNA sequence: TGCAGCGTGCTTCAAAGTGAGCAGTACTTC.

V usage is TRBV5-8 and J usage is TRBJ2-5, with 8 bases fitting TRBD2. Trimming removed 0 bases from V and 0 bases from J; junction bases left unmatched: 4. The germline V gene encodes CDR1 SGHTS and CDR2 YDEGEE. This CDR3 spans 16 amino acids. The CDR3 protein is CASSLGSSGYQETQYF. The CDR3 DNA reads TGTGCCAGCAGCTTGGGGTCTAGCGGGTACCAAGAGACCCAGTACTTC.

This clone was recorded only once. J is TRBJ2-7 and V is TRBV6-1; D unresolved. CDR1 MNHNS and CDR2 SASEGT come from the germline V gene. The CDR3 covers 11 residues. The V gene lost 11 bases and the J gene lost 4 bases, with 12 bases spanning the gap. The CDR3 DNA reads as TGTGCCTCTTCCCCCCTTTACGAGCAGTACTTC. Protein product: CASSPLYEQYF.

V usage is TRBV7-3 and J usage is TRBJ1-1; TRBD1 is a possible D gene (6 bases). Trimming removed 1 base at V and 1 base at J, with 19 bases between. Per germline, CDR1 SGHTA and CDR2 FQGTGA. The CDR3 covers 18 residues. CDR3: CASSLNGPSGTTNTEAFF. CDR3 DNA: TGTGCCAGCAGCTTAAACGGTCCCAGCGGGACAACGAACACTGAAGCTTTCTTT.

The chain is built from TRBV27 and TRBJ2-3, with 10 bases fitting TRBD2. The V gene's germline CDR1 is MNHEY and CDR2 SMNVEV (reference sequence). The CDR3 loop spans 17 amino acids. Trimming removed 1 base from V and 4 bases from J; junction bases left unmatched: 8. The CDR3 DNA is TGTGCCAGCAGTTTATATGGGCTAGCGGGAGACGCAGATACGCAGTATTTT. The encoded protein is CASSLYGLAGDADTQYF.

The genes are TRBV6-4 and TRBJ2-3, with TRBD2 identical over 7 bases. Germline CDR1 MRHNA, CDR2 SNTAGT. V shed 2 bases, J shed 1 base, and the junction held 0 bases outside the gene matches. CDR3 size: 14 residues. The CDR3, as DNA: TGTGCCAGCAGTGACCTAGCGGGCACAGATACGCAGTATTTT. This encodes CASSDLAGTDTQYF.

V is TRBV4-2 and J is TRBJ2-5; 15 bases are a match to TRBD2. The CDR3 length is 18 residues. Per germline, CDR1 LGHNA and CDR2 YNFKEQ. V shed 0 bases and J 5 bases; nucleotides not matched to a gene: 7. The CDR3 loop reads CASSQEWTSGRAGETQYF. DNA of the CDR3: TGTGCCAGCAGCCAAGAATGGACTAGCGGGAGGGCGGGGGAGACCCAGTACTTC.

In DNA, the CDR3 is TGTGCCACCAGCAGTTCGGGTCCAGATACGCAGTATTTT. Translation gives CATSSSGPDTQYF. The chain recombines TRBV15 with TRBJ2-3; D remains unclear. Germline CDR1 is LNHNV and CDR2 is YYDKDF (reference sequence). The V end lost 3 bases, the J end lost 4 bases, and 8 bases lay between the germline ends. This CDR3 has 13 amino acids. The whole variable domain, filled in from reference TRBV15 and TRBJ2-3, reads DAMVIQNPRYQVTQFGKPVTLSCSQTLNHNVMYWYQQKSSQAPKLLFHYYDKDFNNEADTPDNFQSRRPNTSFCFLDIRSPGLGDTAMYLCATSSSGPDTQYFGPGTRLTVL.

This chain connects TRBV5-4 to TRBJ2-3; tentative D call: TRBD2 (6 bases). CDR1 and CDR2 (germline): SGHNT, YYREEE (reference sequence). The CDR3 loop spans 17 amino acids. V gave up 1 base and J gave up 3 bases, with 18 bases separating them. The CDR3 DNA reads as TGTGCCAGCAGCTTGAAACTCGACGGAGGGGTGACAGATACGCAGTATTTT. It codes for CASSLKLDGGVTDTQYF.

The chain is built from TRBV28 and TRBJ2-1; D may be TRBD1 or TRBD2 (7 bases each). The length of the CDR3 is 14 residues. The V and J ends lost 7 bases and 7 bases respectively, with 17 bases between them. Germline CDR1 MDHEN, CDR2 SYDVKM. CDR3: CASTAQGGTNEQFF. The CDR3 coding sequence is TGTGCCAGCACAGCCCAGGGGGGGACGAATGAGCAGTTCTTC.

V usage is TRBV19 and J usage is TRBJ2-7; 7 bases match TRBD1. V lost 7 bases and J lost 5; bases outside the gene matches: 11. Germline-derived CDR1 and CDR2 are LNHDA and SQIVND (reference sequence). CDR3 size: 14 residues. Here the CDR3 DNA reads TGTGCCAGTAACAGGGGCTCAAATGGACACGAGCAGTACTTC. Amino acids: CASNRGSNGHEQYF.

The CDR3: CASSPPISGNTIYF. CDR3 bases: TGTGCCAGCAGCCCCCCGATCTCTGGAAACACCATATATTTT. This sequence joins TRBV11-2 and TRBJ1-3; D is uncertain. There are 14 residues in the CDR3. Trimming took 5 bases from V and 0 from J, leaving 8 bases between them. Germline CDR1 reads SGHAT; CDR2 reads FQNNGV.

A few counts support this clone. CDR3 in amino acids: CASSLGTGSNTEAFF. DNA for the CDR3: TGTGCCAGTAGTCTCGGGACAGGGTCGAACACTGAAGCTTTCTTT. This rearrangement joins TRBV19 to TRBJ1-1; 9 nucleotides align to TRBD1. The CDR3 length is 15 residues. V was clipped by 5 bases and J by 1 base; unmatched bases: 5. The germline gives CDR1 LNHDA, CDR2 SQIVND (reference sequence). The variable domain in full, completed from reference TRBV19 and TRBJ1-1, reads DGGITQSPKYLFRKEGQNVTLSCEQNLNHDAMYWYRQDPGQGLRLIYYSQIVNDFQKGDIAEGYSVSREKKESFPLTVTSAQKNPTAFYLCASSLGTGSNTEAFFGQGTRLTVV.

V usage is TRBV29-1 and J usage is TRBJ1-4; D is unclear. The CDR3 consists of 10 residues. The V gene lost 7 bases and the J gene lost 8 bases, with 8 bases spanning the gap. CDR1 is SQVTM, CDR2 ANQGSEA, per germline. DNA for the CDR3: TGCAGCGGGTTTAGAGAAAAACTGTTTTTT. This encodes CSGFREKLFF.

The chain combines TRBV27 with TRBJ2-2; 12 positions match TRBD2. The V gene's germline CDR1 is MNHEY and CDR2 SMNVEV (reference sequence). The V and J ends lost 3 bases and 6 bases, in that order; junction bases with no gene match: 5. CDR3 length equals 16 residues. This CDR3 reads CASSFLAGGPAGELFF. The DNA for the CDR3 is TGTGCCAGCAGTTTCCTAGCGGGAGGGCCGGCCGGGGAGCTGTTTTTT.

Remarks on this clone: This CDR3 is also generated by other DNA sequences in the sample. The J gene is TRBJ2-1, the V gene TRBV11-2, with a tentative D call TRBD1 (5 bases). The CDR3 consists of 16 residues. V was trimmed by 1 base and J by 0 bases, leaving 10 bases between them. Germline V gives CDR1 SGHAT, CDR2 FQNNGV. CDR3: CASSLGPQGSYNEQFF. DNA for the CDR3: TGTGCCAGCAGCTTAGGCCCCCAGGGCTCCTACAATGAGCAGTTCTTC.

The V and J genes are TRBV6-1 and TRBJ2-1; D remains ambiguous. Germline V gives CDR1 MNHNS, CDR2 SASEGT. This CDR3 region has 14 residues. Between the trimmed V and J ends, which lost 2 bases and 8 bases, there was a span of 13 bases. The CDR3 spells CASSESRSWYEQFF. For the CDR3, the DNA is TGTGCCAGCAGTGAAAGCCGGAGTTGGTATGAGCAGTTCTTC.

The rearrangement uses TRBV4-1 and TRBJ2-1; D uncertain. The CDR3 consists of 16 residues. With 1 base removed from V and 0 bases from J, the gap between germline ends came to 10 bases. The germline CDR1 and CDR2 sequences are MGHRA and YSYEKL. The CDR3 sequence: CASSQVGRTSYNEQFF. In DNA form, the CDR3 reads TGCGCCAGCAGCCAAGTAGGAAGGACCTCCTACAATGAGCAGTTCTTC.

V is TRBV28 and J is TRBJ2-5, with D uncertain. Germline CDR1 is MDHEN and CDR2 is SYDVKM. Trimming shortened V by 3 bases and J by 3 bases, and 11 bases separated the two germline ends. CDR3 length: 14 residues. CDR3 in amino acids: CASSLWQTKETQYF. In nucleotides, the CDR3 is TGTGCCAGCAGTTTGTGGCAGACAAAAGAGACCCAGTACTTC.

The genes are TRBV19 and TRBJ1-2; no firm D call. Germline V gives CDR1 LNHDA, CDR2 SQIVND (reference sequence). V dropped 5 bases and J dropped 0 bases, with 13 bases sitting between them. The CDR3 has 15 amino acids. This chain's CDR3 is CASSVPSKANYGYTF. In DNA form, the CDR3 reads TGTGCCAGTAGTGTTCCTTCTAAGGCTAACTATGGCTACACCTTC.

The chain carries TRBV6-5 and TRBJ2-7; D is tentatively TRBD1 or TRBD2 (5 bases each). The CDR3 spans 13 residues. V was trimmed by 8 bases and J by 6 bases, leaving 17 bases between them. Looked up from germline, CDR1 is MNHEY and CDR2 is SVGAGI. The CDR3, as DNA: TGTGCCAGCCTGGGACCTACCGACAGCGAGCAGTACTTC. It translates to CASLGPTDSEQYF.

This sequence joins TRBV4-1 and TRBJ1-4; 12 bases map to TRBD1. J was trimmed by 8 bases and V by 5 bases; bases with no gene match: 15. CDR1 is MGHRA, CDR2 YSYEKL, per germline. The CDR3 covers 18 residues. This CDR3 reads CASSYSPGQGAGGEKLFF. In DNA form, the CDR3 reads TGCGCCAGCAGCTACTCTCCGGGACAGGGGGCAGGTGGGGAAAAACTGTTTTTT.

The chain carries TRBV10-1 and TRBJ2-7, with 14 bases matching TRBD2. This CDR3 region has 16 residues. With 2 bases clipped from V and 4 bases from J, the junction kept 4 bases outside the gene matches. Germline CDR1 and CDR2: WNHNN and SYGVQD (reference sequence). CDR3 in DNA: TGCGCCAGCAGTGAGGGGTGGACTAGCGGGAGGTACGAGCAGTACTTC. This gives the protein CASSEGWTSGRYEQYF.

The rearrangement links TRBV19 to TRBJ1-1, with TRBD1 matching 8 bases. CDR3 length equals 12 residues. The V and J ends lost 5 bases and 10 bases, in that order; junction bases with no gene match: 6. Germline loops: CDR1 LNHDA, CDR2 SQIVND (reference sequence). The CDR3 DNA is TGTGCCAGTAGTCCACGGACAGGGCGAGCTTTCTTT. Encoded protein: CASSPRTGRAFF. The entire variable domain, with the rest obtained from reference TRBV19 and TRBJ1-1, is as follows: DGGITQSPKYLFRKEGQNVTLSCEQNLNHDAMYWYRQDPGQGLRLIYYSQIVNDFQKGDIAEGYSVSREKKESFPLTVTSAQKNPTAFYLCASSPRTGRAFFGQGTRLTVV.